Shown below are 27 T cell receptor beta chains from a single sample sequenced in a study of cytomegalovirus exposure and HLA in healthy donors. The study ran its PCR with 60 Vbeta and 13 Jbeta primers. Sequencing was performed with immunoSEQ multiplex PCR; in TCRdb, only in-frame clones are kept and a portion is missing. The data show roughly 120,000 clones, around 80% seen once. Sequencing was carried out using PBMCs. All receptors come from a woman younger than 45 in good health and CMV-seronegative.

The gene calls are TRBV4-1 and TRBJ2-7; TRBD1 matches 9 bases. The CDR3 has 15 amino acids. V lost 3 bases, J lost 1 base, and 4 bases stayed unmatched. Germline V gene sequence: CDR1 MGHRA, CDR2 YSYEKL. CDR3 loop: CASSHSGTGSYEQYF. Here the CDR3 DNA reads TGCGCCAGCAGCCATTCCGGGACAGGGTCCTACGAGCAGTACTTC.

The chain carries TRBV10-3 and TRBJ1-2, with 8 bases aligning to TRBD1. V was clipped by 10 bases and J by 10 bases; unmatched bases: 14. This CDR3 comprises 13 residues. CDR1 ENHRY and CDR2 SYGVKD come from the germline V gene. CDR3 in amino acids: CASSPGQVPYYTF. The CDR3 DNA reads TGTGCCAGCAGCCCGGGACAGGTCCCCTACTACACCTTC.

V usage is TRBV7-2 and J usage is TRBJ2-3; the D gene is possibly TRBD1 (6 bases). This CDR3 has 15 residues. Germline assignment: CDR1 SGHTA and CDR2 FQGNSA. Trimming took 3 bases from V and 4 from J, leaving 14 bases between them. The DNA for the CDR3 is TGTGCCAGCAGCTTCACCACAGGGACCCCAGATACGCAGTATTTT. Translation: CASSFTTGTPDTQYF. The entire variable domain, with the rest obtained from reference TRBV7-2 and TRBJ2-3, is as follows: GAGVSQSPSNKVTEKGKDVELRCDPISGHTALYWYRQSLGQGLEFLIYFQGNSAPDKSGLPSDRFSAERTGGSVSTLTIQRTQQEDSAVYLCASSFTTGTPDTQYFGPGTRLTVL.

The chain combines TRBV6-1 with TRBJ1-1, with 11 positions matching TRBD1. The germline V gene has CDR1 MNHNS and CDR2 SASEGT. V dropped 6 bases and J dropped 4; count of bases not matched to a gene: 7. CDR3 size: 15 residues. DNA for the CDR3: TGTGCCAGCAGGATCGGGGGGACAGGGGGCACTGAAGCTTTCTTT. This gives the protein CASRIGGTGGTEAFF.

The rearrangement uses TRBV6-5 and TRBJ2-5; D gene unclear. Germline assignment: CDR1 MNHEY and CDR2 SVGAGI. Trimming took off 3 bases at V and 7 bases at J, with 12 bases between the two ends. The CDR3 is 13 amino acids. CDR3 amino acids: CASSYEQHGTQYF. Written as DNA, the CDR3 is TGTGCCAGCAGTTATGAACAGCACGGGACCCAGTACTTC.

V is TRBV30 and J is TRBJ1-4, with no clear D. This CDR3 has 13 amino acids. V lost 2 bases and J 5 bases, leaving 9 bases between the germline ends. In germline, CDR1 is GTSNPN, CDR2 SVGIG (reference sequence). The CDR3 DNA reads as TGTGCCTGGAGTCCGCGATCCAATGAAAAACTGTTTTTT. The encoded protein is CAWSPRSNEKLFF. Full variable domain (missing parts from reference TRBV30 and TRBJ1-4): SQTIHQWPATLVQPVGSPLSLECTVEGTSNPNLYWYRQAAGRGLQLLFYSVGIGQISSEVPQNLSASRPQDRQFILSSKKLLLSDSGFYLCAWSPRSNEKLFFGSGTQLSVL.

CDR3 coding DNA: TGCGCCAGCAGCCAATCCGGGACAGGGAGTGAAAAACTGTTTTTT. This sequence encodes CASSQSGTGSEKLFF. This rearrangement joins TRBV4-1 to TRBJ1-4; 9 nucleotides line up with TRBD1. The germline V gene has CDR1 MGHRA and CDR2 YSYEKL. J was trimmed by 7 bases and V by 2 bases; bases with no gene match: 5. CDR3 size: 15 residues.

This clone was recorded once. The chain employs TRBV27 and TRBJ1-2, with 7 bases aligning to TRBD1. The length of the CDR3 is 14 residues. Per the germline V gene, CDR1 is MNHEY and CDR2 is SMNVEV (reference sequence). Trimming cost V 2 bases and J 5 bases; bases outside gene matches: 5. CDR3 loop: CASSLNRGSYGYTF. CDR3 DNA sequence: TGTGCCAGCAGTTTAAACAGGGGAAGTTATGGCTACACCTTC.

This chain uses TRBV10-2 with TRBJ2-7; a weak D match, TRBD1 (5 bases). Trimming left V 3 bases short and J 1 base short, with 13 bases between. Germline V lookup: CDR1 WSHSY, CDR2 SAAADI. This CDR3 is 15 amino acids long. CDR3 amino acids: CASSERGSGSYEQYF. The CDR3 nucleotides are TGCGCCAGCAGTGAAAGGGGTTCGGGTTCCTACGAGCAGTACTTC.

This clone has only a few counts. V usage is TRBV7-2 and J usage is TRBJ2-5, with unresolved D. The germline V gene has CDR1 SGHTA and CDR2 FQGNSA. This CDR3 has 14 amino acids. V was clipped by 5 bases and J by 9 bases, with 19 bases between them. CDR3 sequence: CASSPSSPGLAQYF. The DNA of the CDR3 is TGTGCCAGCAGCCCGTCCTCCCCCGGGTTGGCCCAGTACTTC. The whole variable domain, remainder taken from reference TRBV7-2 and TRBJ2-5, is GAGVSQSPSNKVTEKGKDVELRCDPISGHTALYWYRQSLGQGLEFLIYFQGNSAPDKSGLPSDRFSAERTGGSVSTLTIQRTQQEDSAVYLCASSPSSPGLAQYFGPGTRLLVL.

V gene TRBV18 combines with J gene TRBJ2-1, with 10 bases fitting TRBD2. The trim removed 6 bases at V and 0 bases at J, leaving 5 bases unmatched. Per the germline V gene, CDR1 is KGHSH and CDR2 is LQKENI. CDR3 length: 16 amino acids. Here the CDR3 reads CASSLLAGDSYNEQFF. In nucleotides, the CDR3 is TGTGCCAGCTCTCTTCTAGCGGGAGACTCCTACAATGAGCAGTTCTTC.

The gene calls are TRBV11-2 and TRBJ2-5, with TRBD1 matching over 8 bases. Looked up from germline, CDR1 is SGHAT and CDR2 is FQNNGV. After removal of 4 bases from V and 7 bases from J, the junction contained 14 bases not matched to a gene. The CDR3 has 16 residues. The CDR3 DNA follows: TGTGCCAGCAGCTCGAAAGGACAGGGAGTGGTGGCGACCCAGTACTTC. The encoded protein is CASSSKGQGVVATQYF.

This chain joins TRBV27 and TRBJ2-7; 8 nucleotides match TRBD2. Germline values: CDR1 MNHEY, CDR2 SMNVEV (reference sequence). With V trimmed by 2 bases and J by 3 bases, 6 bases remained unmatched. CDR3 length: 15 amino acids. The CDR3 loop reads CASSLTFAGGYEQYF. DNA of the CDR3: TGTGCCAGCAGTTTAACCTTCGCGGGGGGCTACGAGCAGTACTTC.

Here the CDR3 reads CASSKRLAQAYEQYF. As DNA, the CDR3 is TGTGCCAGCAGCAAACGACTAGCGCAAGCCTACGAGCAGTACTTC. The chain is built from TRBV21-1 and TRBJ2-7; the D call of TRBD2 is as the table states it, not checked on the DNA. TRBV21-1 is annotated as a pseudogene. This CDR3 is built from 15 residues.

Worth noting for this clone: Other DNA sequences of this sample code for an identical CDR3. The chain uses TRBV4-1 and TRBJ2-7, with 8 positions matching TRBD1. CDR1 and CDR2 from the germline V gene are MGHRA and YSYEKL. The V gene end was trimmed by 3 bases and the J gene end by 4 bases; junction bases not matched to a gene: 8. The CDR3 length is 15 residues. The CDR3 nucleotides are TGCGCCAGCAGCCAGGCCCGGGACAGGTTGTACGAGCAGTACTTC. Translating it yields CASSQARDRLYEQYF.

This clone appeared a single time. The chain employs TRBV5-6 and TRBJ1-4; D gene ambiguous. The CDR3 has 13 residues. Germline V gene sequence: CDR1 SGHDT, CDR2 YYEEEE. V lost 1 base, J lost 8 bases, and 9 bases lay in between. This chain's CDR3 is CASSLRGREKLFF. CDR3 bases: TGTGCCAGCAGCTTGCGGGGTAGAGAAAAACTGTTTTTT. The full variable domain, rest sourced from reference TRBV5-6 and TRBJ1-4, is DAGVTQSPTHLIKTRGQQVTLRCSPKSGHDTVSWYQQALGQGPQFIFQYYEEEERQRGNFPDRFSGHQFPNYSSELNVNALLLGDSALYLCASSLRGREKLFFGSGTQLSVL.

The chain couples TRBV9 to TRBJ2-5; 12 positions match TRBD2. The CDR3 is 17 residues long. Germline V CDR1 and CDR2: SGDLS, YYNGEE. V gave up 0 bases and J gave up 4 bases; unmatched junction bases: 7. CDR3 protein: CASSVGASGGARETQYF. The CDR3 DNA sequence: TGTGCCAGCAGCGTAGGGGCTAGCGGGGGGGCCAGAGAGACCCAGTACTTC.

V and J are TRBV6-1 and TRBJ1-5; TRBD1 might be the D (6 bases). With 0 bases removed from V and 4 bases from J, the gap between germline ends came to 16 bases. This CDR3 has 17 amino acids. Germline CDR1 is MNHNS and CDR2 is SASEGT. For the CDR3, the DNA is TGTGCCAGCAGTGAAGCGCTAAGGGGGGGCAGGAATCAGCCCCAGCATTTT. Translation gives CASSEALRGGRNQPQHF.

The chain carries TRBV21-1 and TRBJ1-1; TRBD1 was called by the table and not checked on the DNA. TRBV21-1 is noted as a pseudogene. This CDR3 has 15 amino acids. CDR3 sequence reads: CASSKVAGQATEAFF. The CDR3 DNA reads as TGTGCCAGCAGCAAAGTCGCGGGACAGGCCACTGAAGCTTTCTTT.

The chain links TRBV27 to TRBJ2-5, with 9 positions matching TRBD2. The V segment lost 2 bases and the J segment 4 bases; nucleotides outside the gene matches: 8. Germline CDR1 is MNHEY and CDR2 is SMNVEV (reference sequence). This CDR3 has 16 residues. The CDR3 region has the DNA TGTGCCAGCAGTTTAGTAGCGGGAGTTTTCGGAGAGACCCAGTACTTC. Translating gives CASSLVAGVFGETQYF.

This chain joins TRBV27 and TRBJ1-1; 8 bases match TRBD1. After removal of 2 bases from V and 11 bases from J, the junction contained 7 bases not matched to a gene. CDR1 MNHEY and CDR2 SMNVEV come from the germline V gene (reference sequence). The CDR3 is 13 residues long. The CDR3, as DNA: TGTGCCAGCAGTTTACAGGGGGCCAAATCGGCTTTCTTT. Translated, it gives CASSLQGAKSAFF.

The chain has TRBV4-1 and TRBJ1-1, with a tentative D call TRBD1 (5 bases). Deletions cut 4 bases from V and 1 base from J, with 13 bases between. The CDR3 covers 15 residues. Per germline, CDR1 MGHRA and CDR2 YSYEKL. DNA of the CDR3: TGCGCCAGCAGCCGACCCGCCGACAGGAACACTGAAGCTTTCTTT. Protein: CASSRPADRNTEAFF.

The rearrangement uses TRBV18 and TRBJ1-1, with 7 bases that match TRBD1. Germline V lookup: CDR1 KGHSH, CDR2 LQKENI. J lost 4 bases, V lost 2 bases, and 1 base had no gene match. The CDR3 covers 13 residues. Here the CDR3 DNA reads TGTGCCAGCTCACCAAGACAGGGCACTGAAGCTTTCTTT. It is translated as CASSPRQGTEAFF.

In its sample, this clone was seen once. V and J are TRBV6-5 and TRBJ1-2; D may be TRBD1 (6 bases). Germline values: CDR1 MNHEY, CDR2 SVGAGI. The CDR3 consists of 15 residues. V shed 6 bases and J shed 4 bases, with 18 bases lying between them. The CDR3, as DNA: TGTGCCAGCAGCCCCGGGGGGGGCAGCCCCTATGGCTACACCTTC. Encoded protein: CASSPGGGSPYGYTF.

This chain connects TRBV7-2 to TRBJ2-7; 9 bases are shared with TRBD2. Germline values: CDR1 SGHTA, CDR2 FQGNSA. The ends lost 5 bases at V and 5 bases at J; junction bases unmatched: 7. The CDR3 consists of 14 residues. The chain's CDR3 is CASSLWTSDHEQYF. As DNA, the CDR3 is TGTGCCAGCAGCCTCTGGACTAGCGACCACGAGCAGTACTTC. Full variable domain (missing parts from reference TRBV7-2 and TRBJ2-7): GAGVSQSPSNKVTEKGKDVELRCDPISGHTALYWYRQSLGQGLEFLIYFQGNSAPDKSGLPSDRFSAERTGGSVSTLTIQRTQQEDSAVYLCASSLWTSDHEQYFGPGTRLTVT.

CDR3 DNA sequence: TGCGCCAGCAGCTTGTTGGGCGGGAATCAGCCCCAGCATTTT. Amino acid sequence: CASSLLGGNQPQHF. V gene TRBV5-1 combines with J gene TRBJ1-5; D is ambiguous. Germline loops: CDR1 SGHRS, CDR2 YFSETQ. CDR3 length: 14 residues. The germline V and J ends were trimmed by 1 base and 4 bases, with 9 bases remaining between them.

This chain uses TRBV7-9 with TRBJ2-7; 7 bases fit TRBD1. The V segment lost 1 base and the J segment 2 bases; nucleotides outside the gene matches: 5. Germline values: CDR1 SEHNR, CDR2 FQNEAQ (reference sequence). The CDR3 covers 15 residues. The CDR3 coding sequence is TGTGCCAGCAGCTTAGGGTACAGGGGTGCCTACGAGCAGTACTTC. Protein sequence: CASSLGYRGAYEQYF.